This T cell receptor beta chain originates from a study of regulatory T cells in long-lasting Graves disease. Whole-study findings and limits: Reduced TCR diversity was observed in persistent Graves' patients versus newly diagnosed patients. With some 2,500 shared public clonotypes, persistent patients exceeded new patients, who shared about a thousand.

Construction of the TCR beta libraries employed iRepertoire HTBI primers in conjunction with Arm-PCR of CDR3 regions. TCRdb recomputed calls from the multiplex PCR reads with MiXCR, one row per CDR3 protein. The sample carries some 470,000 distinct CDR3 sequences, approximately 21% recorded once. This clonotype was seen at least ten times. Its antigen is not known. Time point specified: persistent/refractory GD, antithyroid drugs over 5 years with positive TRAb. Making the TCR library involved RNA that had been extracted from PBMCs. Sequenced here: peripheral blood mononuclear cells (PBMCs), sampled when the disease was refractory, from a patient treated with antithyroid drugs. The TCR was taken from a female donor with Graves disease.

The CDR3 sequence is CAISARDTGELFF. DNA for the CDR3: TGTGCCATCAGTGCGAGGGACACCGGGGAGCTGTTTTTT. The chain links TRBV10-3 to TRBJ2-2; a weak D match, TRBD2 (5 bases). CDR3 length: 13 amino acids. Trimming left V 4 bases short and J 3 bases short, with 6 bases between. The germline V gene encodes CDR1 ENHRY and CDR2 SYGVKD.